This T cell receptor beta chain was identified in a study of T cell changes during pregnancy in multiple sclerosis. Per the germline V gene, CDR1 is SGHTA and CDR2 is FQGNSA. V gave up 5 bases and J gave up 7 bases, with 12 bases separating them. There are 12 residues in the CDR3. The assay was immunoSEQ multiplex PCR, and TCRdb's table has in-frame clones only and misses some. The sample records 85,000 to 100,000 clones, approximately 92% being singletons. The source material was peripheral blood, sampled in the first trimester of pregnancy. The source is a female donor with multiple sclerosis, enrolled in a pregnancy study. The chain has TRBV7-2 and TRBJ2-7; D might be TRBD2 (5 bases). DNA for the CDR3: TGTGCCAGCAGCAATGCAAGAGGGGAGCAGTACTTC. Protein sequence: CASSNARGEQYF.